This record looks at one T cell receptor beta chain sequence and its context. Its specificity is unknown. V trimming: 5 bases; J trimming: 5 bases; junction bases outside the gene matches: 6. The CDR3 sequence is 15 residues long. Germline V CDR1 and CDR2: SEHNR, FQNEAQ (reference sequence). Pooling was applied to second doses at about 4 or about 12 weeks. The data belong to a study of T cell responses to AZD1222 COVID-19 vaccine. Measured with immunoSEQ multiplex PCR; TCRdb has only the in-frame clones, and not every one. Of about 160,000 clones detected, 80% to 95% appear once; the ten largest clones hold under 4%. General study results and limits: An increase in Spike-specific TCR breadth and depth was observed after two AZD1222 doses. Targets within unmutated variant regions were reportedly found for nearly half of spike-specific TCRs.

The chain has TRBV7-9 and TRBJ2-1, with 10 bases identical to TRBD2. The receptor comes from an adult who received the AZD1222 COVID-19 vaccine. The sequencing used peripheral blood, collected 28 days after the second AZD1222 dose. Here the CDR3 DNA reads TGTGCCAGCAGCCCTGTTCTAGCGGGAGACAATGAGCAGTTCTTC. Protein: CASSPVLAGDNEQFF.